Listed below are T cell receptor beta chains from one sample, sequenced in a study of T cells in Graves' hyperthyroidism and ophthalmopathy. TCRdb re-analysed the multiplex PCR reads in MiXCR, keeping a single row per CDR3 protein. Here the sample spans 500,000 to 800,000 distinct CDR3 sequences, just under 45% being singletons. Sequencing was carried out using peripheral blood or thyroid tissue (not recorded which). The receptor source for this set is an adult man with Graves' disease, either hyperthyroidism or ophthalmopathy (not recorded which). CDR3s include the opening cysteine and the closing phenylalanine or tryptophan. The order of the fields is D gene, clone size, J gene, V gene, CDR3 DNA, CDR3 protein. A D gene is named only where the DNA matches it firmly. Size values are once, few and many counts, or a class for expanded clones, and some rows have none.

TRBD1	-	TRBJ2-7	TRBV2	TGTGCCAGCGCCGGGACAGGGCATAACGAGCAGTACTTC	CASAGTGHNEQYF
-	-	TRBJ1-6	TRBV15	TGTGCCACCAGCGGAAGATTCGGCCTTAATTCACCCCTCCACTTT	CATSGRFGLNSPLHF
-	-	TRBJ2-3	TRBV29-1	TGCAGCGTTTCTACAGGGATGTCAGATACGCAGTATTTT	CSVSTGMSDTQYF
-	-	TRBJ1-5	TRBV20-1	TGCAGTGCAACACAGGGATGGAGCAATCAGCCCCAGCATTTT	CSATQGWSNQPQHF
-	-	TRBJ1-6	TRBV12-3/TRBV12-4	TGTGCCAGCAGTCCACAGGTGAATTCACCCCTCCACTTT	CASSPQVNSPLHF
TRBD2	-	TRBJ2-7	TRBV10-2	TGCGCCAGCAGTGGGGGGACTAGCGGGGACGAGCAGTACTTC	CASSGGTSGDEQYF
-	few	TRBJ2-5	TRBV20-1	TGCAGTGCTAGACCCCGCCTGGGGTTGGAGACCCAGTACTTC	CSARPRLGLETQYF
-	-	TRBJ1-2	TRBV5-4	TGTGCCAGCAGCTTGGGCTCTGACCCCTATGGCTACACCTTC	CASSLGSDPYGYTF
TRBD1	-	TRBJ2-5	TRBV19	TGTGCTAGGGACAGGGCGGAGACCCAGTACTTC	CARDRAETQYF
-	-	TRBJ2-5	TRBV2	TGTGCCAGCAGACCGGGCATCGGGACCCAGTACTTC	CASRPGIGTQYF
-	-	TRBJ1-1	TRBV6-5	TGTGCCAGCAAAGGGTCAGTTAGGAACACTGAAGCTTTCTTT	CASKGSVRNTEAFF
-	few	TRBJ1-4	TRBV20-1	TGCAGTGCTCCCCGGGACACGGGGTGGAATGAAAAACTGTTTTTT	CSAPRDTGWNEKLFF
-	-	TRBJ1-3	TRBV2	TGTGCCAGCAGTGAATCACTGGGGGGGAGCACCATATATTTT	CASSESLGGSTIYF
-	few	TRBJ1-3	TRBV7-8	TGTGCCAGCAGCACGGACGGGGGAAACACCATATATTTT	CASSTDGGNTIYF
-	-	TRBJ1-4	TRBV5-1	TGCGCCAGCAGCTTGGGAGCGAACCTAGAGGAAAAACTGTTTTTT	CASSLGANLEEKLFF
-	many	TRBJ1-1	TRBV5-1	TGCGCCAGCAGCTTGGACCCGCTGAACACTGAAGCTTTCTTT	CASSLDPLNTEAFF
-	few	TRBJ2-7	TRBV20-1	TGCAGTGCTAGAGAAGGCCTTCCCTACGAGCAGTACTTC	CSAREGLPYEQYF
-	many	TRBJ1-1	TRBV7-6	TGTGCCAGCAGCTTAGCGGGTACAGGACTAAACACTGAAGCTTTCTTT	CASSLAGTGLNTEAFF
TRBD1	few	TRBJ1-2	TRBV7-9	TGTGCCACCGAACTCGACAGGGCCAGGGGCTATGGCTACACCTTC	CATELDRARGYGYTF
-	-	TRBJ2-7	TRBV20-1	TGCAGTGCGGCCCAGGTCGCCGGGGGCCTCGGGGAGCAGTACTTC	CSAAQVAGGLGEQYF
-	-	TRBJ1-1	TRBV7-9	TGTGCCAGCAGCTTAGCGGGGACCCTCTCTGAAGCTTTCTTT	CASSLAGTLSEAFF
-	-	TRBJ1-4	TRBV27	TGTGCCAGCAGTTTTCGGGGATGGGGAAAACTGTTTTTT	CASSFRGWGKLFF
-	-	TRBJ1-3	TRBV5-1	TGCGCCAGCAGCTTGGAGCCTGGAAACACCATATATTTT	CASSLEPGNTIYF
-	-	TRBJ1-4	TRBV29-1	TGCAGCACACGGGCAGGCGAAAAACTGCTTTTT	CSTRAGEKLLF
TRBD1	-	TRBJ2-7	TRBV15	TGTGCCACCAGCAGAGCCGGGACAGGGGGCGGCGAGCAGTACTTC	CATSRAGTGGGEQYF
-	few	TRBJ2-2	TRBV12-3/TRBV12-4	TGTGCCAGCATTGGGGGCTCCGGGGAGCTGTTTTTT	CASIGGSGELFF
-	many	TRBJ1-2	TRBV7-2	TGTGCCAGCAGCCCGGATGGGATAAACTATGGCTACACCTTC	CASSPDGINYGYTF
-	few	TRBJ2-5	TRBV6-5	TGTGCCAGCAGTCAGGGATTTGAACTACAAGAGACCCAGTACTTC	CASSQGFELQETQYF
TRBD2	-	TRBJ2-5	TRBV6-5	TGTGCCAGCAGTGACACCTCGGGGGAGGGGTCAGAGACCCAGTACTTC	CASSDTSGEGSETQYF
TRBD1	-	TRBJ1-6	TRBV25-1	TGTGCCAGCAGCGGGACAGGGTATTCACCCCTCCACTTT	CASSGTGYSPLHF
-	-	TRBJ1-2	TRBV24-1	TGTGCCACCAGTGATCCGACCCTTGGACACCTTGGGGGCTACACCTTC	CATSDPTLGHLGGYTF
-	-	TRBJ1-5	TRBV5-4	TGTGCCAGCAGCTCGGGGGGAAATAGCAATCAGCCCCAGCATTTT	CASSSGGNSNQPQHF
-	-	TRBJ2-5	TRBV29-1	TGCAGCGTTGAGGCAGGGCCAAAGACCCAGTACTTC	CSVEAGPKTQYF
-	-	TRBJ1-2	TRBV10-3	-	CAISESDRDGYTFHQF
TRBD1	once	TRBJ1-2	TRBV2	TGTGCCAGCAGTCTACAGGGGCCCGACCCCTATGGCTACACCTTC	CASSLQGPDPYGYTF
-	few	TRBJ1-1	TRBV6-5	TGTACCAGCACGCAGGGATACGCTGAAGCTTTCTTT	CTSTQGYAEAFF
-	once	TRBJ1-1	TRBV2	TGTGCCGGAACAGGATACACTGAAGCTTTCTTT	CAGTGYTEAFF
-	many	TRBJ1-2	TRBV28	TGTGCCACCTCCACGGGGGTTCATGGCTACACCTTC	CATSTGVHGYTF
TRBD1	-	TRBJ1-6	TRBV11-2	TGTGCCAGCAGTGTCAGGGGGCGATCACCCCTCCACTTT	CASSVRGRSPLHF
-	many	TRBJ1-6	TRBV7-2	TGTGCCAGCAGCTTGTTGGGGGGGAGAGAGTCACCCCTCCACTTT	CASSLLGGRESPLHF
-	-	TRBJ2-7	TRBV7-8	TGTGCCAGCAGTTACTCGAATGTGAGGGACGAGCAGTACTTC	CASSYSNVRDEQYF
-	many	TRBJ2-5	TRBV12-3/TRBV12-4	TGTGCCAGCACCAATCCCGAAGGGCAAGAGACCCAGTACTTC	CASTNPEGQETQYF